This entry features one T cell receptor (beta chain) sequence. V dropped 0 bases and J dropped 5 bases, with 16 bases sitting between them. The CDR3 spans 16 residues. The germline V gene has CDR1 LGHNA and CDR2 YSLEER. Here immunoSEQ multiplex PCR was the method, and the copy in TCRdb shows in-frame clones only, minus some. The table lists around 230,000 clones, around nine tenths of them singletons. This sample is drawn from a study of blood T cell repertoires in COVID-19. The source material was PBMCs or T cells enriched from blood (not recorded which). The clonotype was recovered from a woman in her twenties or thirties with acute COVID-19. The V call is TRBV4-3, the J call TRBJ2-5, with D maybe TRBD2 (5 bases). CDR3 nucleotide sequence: TGCGCCAGCAGCCAAGATCCTAGCTCCCTACGGGAGACCCAGTACTTC. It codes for CASSQDPSSLRETQYF.